Detailed here is one T cell receptor (beta chain). The CDR3 totals 16 residues. J was trimmed by 0 bases and V by 0 bases; bases with no gene match: 4. Looked up from germline, CDR1 is LNHDA and CDR2 is SQIVND (reference sequence). This sample was included in a study of cytomegalovirus exposure and HLA in healthy donors. Primers: 60 Vbeta forward and 13 Jbeta reverse. Produced via immunoSEQ multiplex PCR; TCRdb's table is partial and in-frame only. The repertoire has 120,000 to 150,000 clones, about three quarters of them found once; the top ten carry 1% to 1.5%. Sequencing was carried out using PBMCs. The receptor's source is a male donor in good health and CMV-seropositive. The V call is TRBV19, the J call TRBJ2-7; 8 bases agree with TRBD2. The CDR3 nucleotides read TGTGCCAGTAGTATAGATCTAACTAGCGGCTCCTACGAGCAGTACTTC. Translation gives CASSIDLTSGSYEQYF. Full variable domain (remainder filled in from reference TRBV19 and TRBJ2-7): DGGITQSPKYLFRKEGQNVTLSCEQNLNHDAMYWYRQDPGQGLRLIYYSQIVNDFQKGDIAEGYSVSREKKESFPLTVTSAQKNPTAFYLCASSIDLTSGSYEQYFGPGTRLTVT.